This is a list of T cell receptor beta chains from one sample in a study of blood T cell repertoires in COVID-19. Assay: immunoSEQ multiplex PCR; the TCRdb copy retains only in-frame clones and omits some. Seen here are 200,000 to 300,000 clones, approximately 83% observed once, and the top ten hold roughly 3.3%. Material for sequencing was PBMCs or T cells enriched from blood (not recorded which). All receptors derive from a woman aged 40 to 50 with acute COVID-19. The CDR3 runs from the conserved cysteine through the conserved F or W. The order of the fields is clone size, D gene, V gene, J gene, CDR3 DNA, CDR3 protein. A D gene is named only where the DNA matches it firmly. Size values are once, few and many counts, or a class for expanded clones, and some rows have none.

>NA|TRBD2|TRBV4-1|TRBJ2-7
TGCGCCAGCAGCCAAGGACTAGCGGGAAATGAGCAGTACTTC
CASSQGLAGNEQYF
>NA|NA|TRBV7-9|TRBJ2-7
TGTGCCAGCAGCTTGGCAGGGGTCGACGACGAGCAGTACTTC
CASSLAGVDDEQYF
>NA|NA|TRBV6-5|TRBJ2-4
TGTGCCAGCAGTTCAGAGCGGCGAGCCAAAAACATTCAGTACTTC
CASSSERRAKNIQYF
>once|NA|TRBV5-1|TRBJ2-7
TGCGCCAGCAGCTTGGCCCCCAGGCCAAGCGAGCAGTACTTC
CASSLAPRPSEQYF
>NA|NA|TRBV6-5|TRBJ1-2
TGTGCCAGCAGCAGCGGACTGGACTTCTATGGCTACACCTTC
CASSSGLDFYGYTF
>NA|TRBD1|TRBV30|TRBJ1-1
TGTGCCTGGAGTCGACTAAGCCAGGGGGCGACGGACACTGAAGCTTTCTTT
CAWSRLSQGATDTEAFF
>NA|NA|TRBV5-5|TRBJ1-2
TGTGCCAGCAGCTTGGCCCTAGCCGGCTACACCTTC
CASSLALAGYTF
>NA|NA|TRBV4-1|TRBJ2-5
TGCGCCAGCAGCCAAGATCTTGAAGAGACCCAGTACTTC
CASSQDLEETQYF
>NA|TRBD2|TRBV9|TRBJ2-5
TGTGCCAGCAGCGAGGGGACTAGTTCAGTGGAGACCCAGTACTTC
CASSEGTSSVETQYF
>NA|TRBD2|TRBV10-1|TRBJ2-1
TGCGCCAGCAGTTCTAGCGGGAGGGGGTCGGAGCAGTTCTTC
CASSSSGRGSEQFF
>NA|TRBD1|TRBV30|TRBJ1-1
TGTGCCTGGGGACAGGGGCAGAGCACTGAAGCTTTCTTT
CAWGQGQSTEAFF
>NA|TRBD1|TRBV5-1|TRBJ2-3
TGCGCCAGCAGCTTCGACAGGGAAGATACGCAGTATTTT
CASSFDREDTQYF
>NA|TRBD1|TRBV28|TRBJ1-5
TGTGCCAGCAGTCTAGACAGGGGCCTTAATCAGCCCCAGCATTTT
CASSLDRGLNQPQHF
>NA|TRBD1|TRBV5-5|TRBJ2-2
TGTGCCAGCAGAAGACAGGGATTGTCCGGGGAGCTGTTTTTT
CASRRQGLSGELFF
>NA|NA|TRBV7-2|TRBJ2-3
TGTGCCAGCAGCTTAGTAGCGGCTAGCACAGATACGCAGTATTTT
CASSLVAASTDTQYF
>NA|TRBD2|TRBV9|TRBJ2-7
TGTGCCAGCAGCGTAGGCTTGCGGGAGGGATACGAGCAGTACTTC
CASSVGLREGYEQYF
>once|TRBD1|TRBV29-1|TRBJ1-4
TGCAGCGTTCGCACACAGGGGCAGAGAAATGAAAAACTGTTTTTT
CSVRTQGQRNEKLFF
>NA|NA|TRBV4-1|TRBJ2-1
TGCGCCAGCAGCCAGAAACAGGGCAATGAGCAGTTCTTC
CASSQKQGNEQFF
>once|NA|TRBV7-3|TRBJ2-1
TGTGCCAGCAGCTTTTCAAATGAGCAGTTCTTC
CASSFSNEQFF
>few|NA|TRBV18|TRBJ1-1
TGTGCCAGCTCGGACCAGGACATTGAAGCTTTCTTT
CASSDQDIEAFF
>NA|TRBD1|TRBV5-6|TRBJ2-3
TGTGCCAGCCGGTCAGGGGGCGATACGCAGTATTTT
CASRSGGDTQYF
>once|NA|TRBV9|TRBJ1-2
TGTGCCAGCAGCCCGATTACAGGAGAAAACTATGGCTACACCTTC
CASSPITGENYGYTF
>once|TRBD1|TRBV5-1|TRBJ1-2
TGCGCCAGCAGCCCGTGGACAGGGCCGTCCTATGGCTACACCTTC
CASSPWTGPSYGYTF
>NA|NA|TRBV24-1|TRBJ2-1
TGTGCCACCAGTGATGCCCGAGGCGGGACCCTCGATGAGCAGTTCTTC
CATSDARGGTLDEQFF
>NA|TRBD1|TRBV27|TRBJ2-1
TGTGCCAGCAGTGAGACAGGGAGACAGTTCTTC
CASSETGRQFF
>NA|NA|TRBV6-5|TRBJ1-5
TGTGCCAGCAGACGGCAGGGGAGCAATCAGCCCCAGCATTTT
CASRRQGSNQPQHF
>NA|TRBD2|TRBV30|TRBJ2-2
TGTGCCTGGAGTTTACTAGCGGAGGCCGGGGAGCTGTTTTTT
CAWSLLAEAGELFF
>once|TRBD2|TRBV9|TRBJ2-3
TGTGCCAGCAGCCCCTCATCCGGGACTAGCGGGACAAGCACAGATACGCAGTATTTT
CASSPSSGTSGTSTDTQYF
>NA|TRBD2|TRBV27|TRBJ2-7
TGTGCCAGCAGTTGGGTAGCGGGAGTTGGGTACGAGCAGTACTTC
CASSWVAGVGYEQYF
>NA|NA|TRBV2|TRBJ2-3
TGTGCCAGCAGGGAGGACTCCTCTTCCACAGATACGCAGTATTTT
CASREDSSSTDTQYF
>NA|NA|TRBV10-3|TRBJ1-6
TGTGCCATCAGTGAGTCCCTGGAGGGCTCACCCCTCCACTTT
CAISESLEGSPLHF
>NA|TRBD1|TRBV12-3/TRBV12-4|TRBJ2-3
TGTGCCAGCAGCCCAGGGACAGGGTCGCAGTATTTT
CASSPGTGSQYF
>NA|NA|TRBV6-5|TRBJ2-5
TGTGCCAGCAATAAGCGGCTCCAAGAGACCCAGTACTTC
CASNKRLQETQYF
>NA|NA|TRBV4-1|TRBJ2-7
TGCGCCAGCAGCCAAGAAAACAGGGAGACCTACGAGCAGTACTTC
CASSQENRETYEQYF
>NA|TRBD2|TRBV3-1/TRBV3-2|TRBJ2-5
TGTGCCAGCAGCCAGACTAGCGGGAGCGTCCCACTCCAGGGGGAGACCCAGTACTTC
CASSQTSGSVPLQGETQYF
>NA|NA|TRBV15|TRBJ1-1
TGTGCCACCAGCAGAGCGCACAGTTCCGAGAACACTGAAGCTTTCTTT
CATSRAHSSENTEAFF
>NA|TRBD2|TRBV5-8|TRBJ2-3
TGTGCCAGCAGCTTGGTGGCTAGCGGGAGTCTGGATACGCAGTATTTT
CASSLVASGSLDTQYF
>NA|NA|TRBV4-1|TRBJ2-1
TGCGCCAGCAGCCAAGAAGACAGGATGAATGAGCAGTTCTTC
CASSQEDRMNEQFF
>NA|TRBD2|TRBV7-2|TRBJ2-7
TGTGCCAGCAGCTTAGCCCGACTAGCGGGAAGCGAGCAGTACTTC
CASSLARLAGSEQYF
>few|NA|TRBV7-6|TRBJ2-1
TGTGCCAGCAGCTTGAGTAATGAGCAGTTCTTC
CASSLSNEQFF
>once|TRBD1|TRBV5-5|TRBJ2-1
TGTGCCAGCAGCTGGGACAGGGGTAGGAATGAGCAGTTCTTC
CASSWDRGRNEQFF
>NA|NA|TRBV29-1|TRBJ2-7
TGCAGCGTTGAATATAGCGCTATCCAGTACTTC
CSVEYSAIQYF
>once|NA|TRBV2|TRBJ1-1
TGTGCCAGCAGGCGACAGGCGAACACTGAAGCTTTCTTT
CASRRQANTEAFF
>NA|TRBD2|TRBV10-2|TRBJ2-3
TGCGCCAGCAGTGCGGGACTAGCGGGAGAGGAGGTCACAGATACGCAGTATTTT
CASSAGLAGEEVTDTQYF
>NA|TRBD2|TRBV19|TRBJ2-5
TGTGCCAGTAGTATAGATGGCGTCGGGGAGGGTCAAGAGACCCAGTACTTC
CASSIDGVGEGQETQYF
>NA|NA|TRBV7-9|TRBJ1-2
TGTGCCAGCAGCTCCATGAGGAAGGACTATGGCTACACCTTC
CASSSMRKDYGYTF
>NA|NA|TRBV19|TRBJ1-4
TGTGCCAGTAGTAAGGCGGGACGGAATAATGAAAAACTGTTTTTT
CASSKAGRNNEKLFF
>NA|NA|TRBV20-1|TRBJ2-3
TGCAGTCGGACATCGTCGGATACGCAGTATTTT
CSRTSSDTQYF
>NA|NA|TRBV13|TRBJ1-3
TGTGCCAGCAGCTCGAGGACAGAGTCTGGAAACACCATATATTTT
CASSSRTESGNTIYF
>NA|TRBD2|TRBV6-1|TRBJ2-1
TGTGCCAGCAGTGAAACGCCTAGCGGGCCCTTTGAGCAGTTCTTC
CASSETPSGPFEQFF
>once|NA|TRBV5-1|TRBJ1-2
TGCGCCAGCAGTCTGGAGGACGGGAACTATGGCTACACCTTC
CASSLEDGNYGYTF
>NA|NA|TRBV14|TRBJ1-6
TGTGCCAGCAGCCAACACGACACCTATAATTCACCCCTCCACTTT
CASSQHDTYNSPLHF
>NA|NA|TRBV6-6|TRBJ2-3
TGTGCCAGCAGTTACCTAGCTGGAGGCACAGATACGCAGTATTTT
CASSYLAGGTDTQYF
>NA|TRBD1|TRBV2|TRBJ2-1
TGTGCCAGCAGTACCGGACAGGGCAATGAGCAGTTCTTC
CASSTGQGNEQFF
>NA|TRBD2|TRBV4-1|TRBJ2-7
TGCGCCAGCAGCCTCGGACTAGCGGGATACGAGCAGTACTTC
CASSLGLAGYEQYF
>NA|NA|TRBV11-2|TRBJ1-1
TGTGCCAGCAGCTTTGGCGAGGGGAACACTGAAGCTTTCTTT
CASSFGEGNTEAFF
>NA|TRBD2|TRBV9|TRBJ2-7
TGTGCCAGCAGCGTTCAAGCGGGAGCCTACGAGCAGTACTTC
CASSVQAGAYEQYF
>NA|NA|TRBV11-3|TRBJ2-1
TGTGCCAGCAGCTTCTTATCCTACAATGAGCAGTTCTTC
CASSFLSYNEQFF
>few|NA|TRBV4-2|TRBJ1-5
TGTGCCAGCAGCCAGACAGCAAATCAGCCCCAGCATTTT
CASSQTANQPQHF
>NA|TRBD2|TRBV11-3|TRBJ2-5
TGTGCCAGCAGCTTAGTTACCGGGACTAGCGACCTGGGGGAGACCCAGTACTTC
CASSLVTGTSDLGETQYF